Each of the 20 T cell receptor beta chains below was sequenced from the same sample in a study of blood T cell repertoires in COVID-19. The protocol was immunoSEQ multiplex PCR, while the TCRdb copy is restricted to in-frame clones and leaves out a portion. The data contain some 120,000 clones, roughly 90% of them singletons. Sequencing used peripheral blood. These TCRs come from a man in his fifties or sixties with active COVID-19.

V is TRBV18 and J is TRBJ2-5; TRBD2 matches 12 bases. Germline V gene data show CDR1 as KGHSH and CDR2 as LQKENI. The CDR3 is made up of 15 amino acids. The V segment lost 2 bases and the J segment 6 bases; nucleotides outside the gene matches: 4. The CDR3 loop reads CASSPGLAGRKTQYF. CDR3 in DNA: TGTGCCAGCTCACCAGGACTAGCGGGAAGAAAGACCCAGTACTTC. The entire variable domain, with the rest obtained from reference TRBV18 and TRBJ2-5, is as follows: NAGVMQNPRHLVRRRGQEARLRCSPMKGHSHVYWYRQLPEEGLKFMVYLQKENIIDESGMPKERFSAEFPKEGPSILRIQQVVRGDSAAYFCASSPGLAGRKTQYFGPGTRLLVL.

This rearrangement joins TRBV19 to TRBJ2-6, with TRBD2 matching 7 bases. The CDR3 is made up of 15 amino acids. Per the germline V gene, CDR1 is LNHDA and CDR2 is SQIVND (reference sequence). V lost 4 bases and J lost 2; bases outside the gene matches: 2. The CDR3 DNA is TGTGCCAGTAGTAGGGAGGGGACTGGGGCCAACGTCCTGACTTTC. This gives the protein CASSREGTGANVLTF.

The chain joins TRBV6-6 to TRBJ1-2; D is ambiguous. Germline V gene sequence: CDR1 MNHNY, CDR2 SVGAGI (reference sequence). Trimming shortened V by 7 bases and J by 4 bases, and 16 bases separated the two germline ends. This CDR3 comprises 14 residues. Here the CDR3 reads CASTDPHSGYGYTF. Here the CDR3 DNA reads TGTGCCAGCACCGACCCTCATTCAGGCTATGGCTACACCTTC.

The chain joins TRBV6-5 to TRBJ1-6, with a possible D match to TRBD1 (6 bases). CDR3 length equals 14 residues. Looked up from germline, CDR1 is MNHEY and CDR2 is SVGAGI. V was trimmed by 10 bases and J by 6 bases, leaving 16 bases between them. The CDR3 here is CATTGTTFNSPLHF. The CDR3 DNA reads TGTGCCACCACAGGGACTACTTTTAATTCACCCCTCCACTTT.

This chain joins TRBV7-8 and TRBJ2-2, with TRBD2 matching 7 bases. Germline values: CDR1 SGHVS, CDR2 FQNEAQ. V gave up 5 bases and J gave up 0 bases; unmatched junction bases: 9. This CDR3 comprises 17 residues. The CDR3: CASSQATGTTNTGELFF. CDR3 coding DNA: TGTGCCAGCAGCCAAGCAACCGGGACTACGAACACCGGGGAGCTGTTTTTT. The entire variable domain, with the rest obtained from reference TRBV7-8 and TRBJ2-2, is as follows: GAGVSQSPRYKVAKRGQDVALRCDPISGHVSLFWYQQALGQGPEFLTYFQNEAQLDKSGLPSDRFFAERPEGSVSTLKIQRTQQEDSAVYLCASSQATGTTNTGELFFGEGSRLTVL.

In DNA, the CDR3 is TGTGCCAGCACCATGACGGGCGGAGGTGAAAAACTGTTTTTT. It codes for CASTMTGGGEKLFF. V and J are TRBV6-5 and TRBJ1-4; D not certain. The CDR3 loop spans 14 amino acids. With 7 bases removed from V and 7 bases from J, the gap between germline ends came to 16 bases. Germline CDR1 reads MNHEY; CDR2 reads SVGAGI.

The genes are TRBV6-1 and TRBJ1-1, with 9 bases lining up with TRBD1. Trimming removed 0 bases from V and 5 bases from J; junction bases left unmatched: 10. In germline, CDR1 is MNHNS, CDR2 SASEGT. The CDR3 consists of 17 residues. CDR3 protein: CASSEAGGQGGNTEAFF. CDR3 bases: TGTGCCAGCAGTGAAGCCGGGGGACAGGGAGGAAATACTGAAGCTTTCTTT.

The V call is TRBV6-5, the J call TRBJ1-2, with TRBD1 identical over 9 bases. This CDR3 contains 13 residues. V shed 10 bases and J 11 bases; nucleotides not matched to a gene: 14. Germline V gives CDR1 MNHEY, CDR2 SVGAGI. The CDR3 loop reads CATRFGTGHQYTF. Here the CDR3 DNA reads TGTGCCACCCGGTTCGGGACAGGGCACCAATACACCTTC.

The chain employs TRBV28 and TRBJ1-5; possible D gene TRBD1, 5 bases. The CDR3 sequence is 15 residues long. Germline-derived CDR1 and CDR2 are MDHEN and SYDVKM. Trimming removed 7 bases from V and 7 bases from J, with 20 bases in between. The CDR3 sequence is CASTSGGGIRQPQHF. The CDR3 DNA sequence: TGTGCCAGCACCTCCGGGGGGGGGATAAGACAGCCCCAGCATTTT.

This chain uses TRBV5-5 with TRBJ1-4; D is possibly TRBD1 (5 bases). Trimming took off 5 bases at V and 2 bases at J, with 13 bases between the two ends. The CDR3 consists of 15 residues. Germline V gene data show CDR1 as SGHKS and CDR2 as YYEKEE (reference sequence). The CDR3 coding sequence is TGTGCCAGCAGACCTTCAGGGTTGACTAATGAAAAACTGTTTTTT. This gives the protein CASRPSGLTNEKLFF.

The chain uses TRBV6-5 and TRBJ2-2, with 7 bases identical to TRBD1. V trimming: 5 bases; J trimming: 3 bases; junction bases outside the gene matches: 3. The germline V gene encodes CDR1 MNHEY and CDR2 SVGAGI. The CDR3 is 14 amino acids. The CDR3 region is CASSRDRYTGELFF. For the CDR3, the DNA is TGTGCCAGCAGTCGGGACAGATACACCGGGGAGCTGTTTTTT.

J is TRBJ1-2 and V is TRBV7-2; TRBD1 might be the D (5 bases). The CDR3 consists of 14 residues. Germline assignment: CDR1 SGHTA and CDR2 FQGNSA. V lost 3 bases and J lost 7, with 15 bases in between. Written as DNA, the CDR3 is TGTGCCAGCAGCTTGGGGCCTCTTTTGGGTGGCTACACCTTC. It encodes CASSLGPLLGGYTF.

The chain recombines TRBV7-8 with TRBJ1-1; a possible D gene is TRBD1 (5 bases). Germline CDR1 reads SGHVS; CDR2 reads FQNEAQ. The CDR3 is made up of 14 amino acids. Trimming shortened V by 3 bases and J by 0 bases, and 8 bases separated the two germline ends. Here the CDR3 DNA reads TGTGCCAGCAGCTTGGACAAACTGAACACTGAAGCTTTCTTT. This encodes CASSLDKLNTEAFF.

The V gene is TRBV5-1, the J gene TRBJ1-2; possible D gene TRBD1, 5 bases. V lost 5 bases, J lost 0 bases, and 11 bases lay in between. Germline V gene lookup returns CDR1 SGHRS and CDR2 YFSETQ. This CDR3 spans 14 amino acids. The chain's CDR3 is CASRIDSTNYGYTF. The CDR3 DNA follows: TGCGCCAGCAGGATTGACAGCACTAACTATGGCTACACCTTC.

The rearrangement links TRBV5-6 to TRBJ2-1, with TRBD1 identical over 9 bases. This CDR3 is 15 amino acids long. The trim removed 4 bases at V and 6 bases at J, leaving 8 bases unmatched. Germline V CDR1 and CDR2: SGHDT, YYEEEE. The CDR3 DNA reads TGTGCCAGCAGCACGGGACAGGGTCTGTCCAATGAGCAGTTCTTC. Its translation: CASSTGQGLSNEQFF.

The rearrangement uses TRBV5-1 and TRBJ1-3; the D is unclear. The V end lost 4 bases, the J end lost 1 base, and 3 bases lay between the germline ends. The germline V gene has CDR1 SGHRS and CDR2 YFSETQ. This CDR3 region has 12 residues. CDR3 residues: CASSRSGNTIYF. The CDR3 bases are TGCGCCAGCAGCCGGTCTGGAAACACCATATATTTT. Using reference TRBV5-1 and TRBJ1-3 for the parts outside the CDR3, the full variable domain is KAGVTQTPRYLIKTRGQQVTLSCSPISGHRSVSWYQQTPGQGLQFLFEYFSETQRNKGNFPGRFSGRQFSNSRSEMNVSTLELGDSALYLCASSRSGNTIYFGEGSWLTVV.

The CDR3 spells CASSRSLNTEAFF. In nucleotides, the CDR3 is TGCGCCAGCAGCCGCAGTTTGAACACTGAAGCTTTCTTT. This chain links TRBV5-1 with TRBJ1-1; no clear D. Trimming cost V 4 bases and J 0 bases, with 7 bases left between them. The germline V gene encodes CDR1 SGHRS and CDR2 YFSETQ. The CDR3 covers 13 residues.

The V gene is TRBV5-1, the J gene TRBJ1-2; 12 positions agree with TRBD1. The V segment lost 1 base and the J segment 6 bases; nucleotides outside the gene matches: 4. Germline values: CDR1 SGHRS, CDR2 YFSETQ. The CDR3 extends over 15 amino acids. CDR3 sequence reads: CASSLPGQGADGYTF. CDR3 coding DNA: TGCGCCAGCAGCTTGCCGGGACAGGGGGCGGATGGCTACACCTTC.

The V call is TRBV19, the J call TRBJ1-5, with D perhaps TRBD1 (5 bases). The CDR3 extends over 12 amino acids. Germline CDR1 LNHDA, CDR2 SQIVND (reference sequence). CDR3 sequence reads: CGGGKGNQPQHF. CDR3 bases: TGTGGTGGGGGGAAGGGCAATCAGCCCCAGCATTTT. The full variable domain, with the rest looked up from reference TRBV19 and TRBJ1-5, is DGGITQSPKYLFRKEGQNVTLSCEQNLNHDAMYWYRQDPGQGLRLIYYSQIVNDFQKGDIAEGYSVSREKKESFPLTVTSAQKNPTAFYLCGGGKGNQPQHFGDGTRLSIL.

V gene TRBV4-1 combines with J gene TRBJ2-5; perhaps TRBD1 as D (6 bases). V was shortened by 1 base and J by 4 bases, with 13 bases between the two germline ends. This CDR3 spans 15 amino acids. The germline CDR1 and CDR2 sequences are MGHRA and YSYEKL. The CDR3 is CASSQAYRESETQYF. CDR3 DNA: TGCGCCAGCAGCCAAGCATACAGGGAGTCAGAGACCCAGTACTTC.